The TCR beta chain under discussion was sequenced for a study of Ad26.COV2.S vaccination and SARS-CoV-2 variants (dated by TCRdb to the early 2020s). Broadly, across the study: Donors in the vaccine arm were drawn from COV1001, a phase I-IIa trial of Ad26.COV2.S in healthy adults that was multicentre, randomized, double-blind and placebo-controlled. Ad26.COV2.S was given intramuscularly at 5x10^10 or 1x10^11 viral particles, as a single shot or as two shots 56 days apart. Throughout the experiments and outcome assessment, investigators stayed blinded to trial group allocation. The TCR-sequenced set comprised approximately 30 samples: around 20 Ad26.COV2.S vaccine recipients, 5 placebo recipients and 8 SARS-CoV-2 convalescent individuals. Trial participants were randomized into five groups of five, in which low-dose or high-dose Ad26.COV2.S was given once or twice, or placebo was given on both occasions. TCRbeta repertoire sequencing served as the tool for gauging how specific and how broad the SARS-CoV-2-reactive T cell receptors were following Ad26.COV2.S vaccination.

Read against the paper, the sample's treatment or condition label means: about 20 received Ad26.COV2.S at low or high dose, single or two shots; 5 received placebo; per-sample allocation not given. For vaccine and placebo recipients, the sequenced repertoires came from samples collected on day 63 after the first injection. Between 29 July and 7 August 2020, Cohort 1b enrolled around 24 adults aged 18-55 years at one site in Boston, USA. Ad26.COV2.S consisted of a replication-incompetent adenovirus type 26 vector by which a prefusion-stabilized SARS-CoV-2 spike protein from the original Wuhan strain was expressed. TCRbeta CDR3 regions were sequenced with the immunoSEQ Assay. After extraction, genomic DNA underwent amplification by bias-controlled multiplex PCR, followed by high-throughput sequencing. On the authors' methods: Collapsing and filtering of sequences were performed to quantify the absolute abundance of each unique TCRbeta CDR3 region. T cell fraction was estimated by normalizing TCRbeta template counts to usable DNA, with usable DNA measured through amplification of reference genes found in all nucleated cells. Repertoire TCRs were annotated as SARS-CoV-2-specific by exact matching of V gene, CDR3 amino acid sequence and J gene to a known reactive TCR set. The reference SARS-CoV-2 TCR set came from MIRA and was filtered for enrichment in COVID-19-positive ImmuneCODE repertoires, removing public or cross-reactive TCRs. Drawing on the MIRA antigens, annotated TCRs were analysed further at the level of specific ORF or position within ORF. Breadth was defined as the number of annotated unique rearrangements divided by the total number of unique productive rearrangements, and depth was defined as the summed frequency of the annotated unique rearrangements. Two-sided Wilcoxon rank-sum tests were applied when comparing TCR breadth between groups. This is the immuneACCESS table as TCRdb keeps it, with only in-frame sequences that have V and J called. A part of the clones is gone; compared with another copy, unresolved V genes explain less than half, and the rest is unexplained. V, J and clone size are taken as reported in that table, and D and trimming were inferred from the DNA itself. The sample has about 350,000 clones on record, approximately 85% of them singletons. The ten most abundant clones make up 2.5% to 3.5% of the sample.

On this clone: What this receptor recognizes is not known. One base away there is no much larger clone; base qualities are not given.

The research as a whole found: After vaccination, spike-specific CD8+ and CD4+ T cell responses were reported to show substantial breadth. Comparable non-spike TCR breadth was observed between vaccine and placebo recipients, consistent with only spike being contained in the vaccine. According to the authors, total T cell responses may have been underestimated by the TCR breadth and depth analyses. The study lacked the statistical power to compare responses across vaccine doses or regimens. Higher spike-specific TCR breadth was observed in Ad26.COV2.S recipients than in placebo recipients (P = 0.0014).

This clonotype was obtained from a person between 18 and 65 years old who received the Ad26.COV2.S COVID-19 vaccine or a placebo. Sample: peripheral blood, taken in a trial of Ad26.COV2.S vaccine versus placebo.

CDR3 protein: CASSSSGSYNEQFF. The nucleotide sequence is given as TGCGCCAGCAGCTCTAGCGGGAGTTACAATGAGCAGTTCTTC. The sequence links TRBV5-1 to TRBJ2-1, with 10 bases in between that match TRBD2. The CDR3 runs 14 residues from the cysteine to the phenylalanine. Only the CDR3 DNA stays, 42 bases, in frame from base 1. The germline V gene specifies SGHRS as CDR1 and YFSETQ as CDR2. From V the trimming removes 3 bases and from J it removes 4 bases, while the gene matches leave 1 base of the junction unaccounted for.